This T cell receptor beta chain was documented in a study of blood T cells in healthy people across ages. A sample-barcoded 5' primer and a J-beta primer mix were used in a second PCR of roughly 7 to 11 cycles. TCRdb recomputed calls from the 5' RACE reads with MiXCR, one row per CDR3 protein. The sample shows 600,000 to 650,000 distinct CDR3 sequences, about 53% of them seen only once. The CDR3 has 12 amino acids. The V end lost 4 bases, the J end lost 9 bases, and 10 bases lay between the germline ends. The germline V gene has CDR1 MNHEY and CDR2 SVGEGT. In this sample, this clonotype turned up many times. Its antigen is as yet unknown. Study-level points and caveats: PBMCs went unsorted, and a conclusive naive versus antigen-experienced comparison was therefore prevented.

The chain combines TRBV6-2 or TRBV6-3 with TRBJ2-1; possibly TRBD1 for D (6 bases). Sequencing was carried out using blood. This TCR derives from a man aged 55 to 70 in good health. CDR3 protein: CASSSTGTEQFF. The CDR3 DNA reads TGTGCCAGCAGTTCCACAGGGACTGAGCAGTTCTTC.